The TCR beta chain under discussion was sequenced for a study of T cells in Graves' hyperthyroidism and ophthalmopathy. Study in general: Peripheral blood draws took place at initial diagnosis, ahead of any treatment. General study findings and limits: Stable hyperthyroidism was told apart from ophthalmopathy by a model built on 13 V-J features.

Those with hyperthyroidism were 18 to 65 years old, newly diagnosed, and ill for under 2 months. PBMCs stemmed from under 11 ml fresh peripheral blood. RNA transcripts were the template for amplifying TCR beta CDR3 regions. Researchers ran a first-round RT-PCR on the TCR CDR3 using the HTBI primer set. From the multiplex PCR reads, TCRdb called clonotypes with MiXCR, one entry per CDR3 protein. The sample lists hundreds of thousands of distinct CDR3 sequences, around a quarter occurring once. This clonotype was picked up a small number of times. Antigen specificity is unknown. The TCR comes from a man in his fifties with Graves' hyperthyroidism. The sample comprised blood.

The CDR3 coding sequence is TGTGCCAGCAGCTCTTCGGACGAACGGTTTGGCTACACCTTC. It specifies CASSSSDERFGYTF. The V call is TRBV7-3, the J call TRBJ1-2, with D uncertain. This CDR3 has 14 amino acids. Per the germline V gene, CDR1 is SGHTA and CDR2 is FQGTGA. The V end lost 4 bases, the J end lost 7 bases, and 16 bases lay between the germline ends.